The TCR beta chain under discussion was sequenced for a study of T-cell memory formation after mild COVID-19. Looking at the study overall: For the most part, TCR clusters were specific to one donor.

The CDR3 totals 13 residues. The germline V gene has CDR1 SQVTM and CDR2 ANQGSEA. V shed 3 bases and J shed 1 base, with 9 bases lying between them. MiXCR was run by TCRdb on the 5' RACE reads, yielding one entry per CDR3 protein. The top ten hold 22% of the sample, which has approximately 350,000 distinct CDR3 sequences, 13% to 15% seen once. The source of this sequence is a man in his late teens or twenties who had mild COVID-19 (a few samples of this study predate the infection). Cell type and time point are not known. Sequenced: PBMCs or a T cell subset sorted from them (not recorded which). V usage is TRBV29-1 and J usage is TRBJ2-5; D is perhaps TRBD1 (5 bases). CDR3 DNA: TGCAGCGTTGAGGGGCGGTTCCAAGAGACCCAGTACTTC. This translates into CSVEGRFQETQYF.